Following are 8 T cell receptor beta chains from one sample sequenced in a study of blood T cells in healthy people across ages. PCR was performed a second time for roughly 7 to 12 cycles using a sample-barcoded 5' primer and a J-beta primer mix. TCRdb reprocessed the 5' RACE reads with MiXCR, giving one entry per CDR3 protein. The profile covers 1 million or so distinct CDR3 sequences, with under 45% appearing a single time and under 20% taken by the ten largest. What was sequenced was blood. Source of these receptors: a woman aged 55-75 years in good health.

In its sample, this clonotype was seen many times. The chain couples TRBV29-1 to TRBJ2-7, with TRBD1 identical over 10 bases. The germline gives CDR1 SQVTM, CDR2 ANQGSEA. CDR3 length: 13 residues. With V trimmed by 6 bases and J by 4 bases, 6 bases remained unmatched. The CDR3 sequence is CSVARQGAYEQYF. For the CDR3, the DNA is TGCAGCGTCGCAAGACAGGGGGCTTACGAGCAGTACTTC.

This rearrangement joins TRBV11-1 to TRBJ2-5; 10 bases are shared with TRBD2. CDR3 length equals 18 residues. The germline V gene encodes CDR1 SGHAT and CDR2 FQDESV (reference sequence). V lost 5 bases to trimming and J lost 11 bases; unmatched junction nucleotides: 23. The CDR3 DNA is TGTGCCAGCAGCATGACTAGCGGGTCAGCCAGCTCCTACAATGAGCAGTACTTC. Residues: CASSMTSGSASSYNEQYF.

V and J are TRBV6-6 and TRBJ2-1; TRBD2 agrees at 7 bases. Germline V gives CDR1 MNHNY, CDR2 SVGAGI (reference sequence). The ends lost 7 bases at V and 4 bases at J; junction bases unmatched: 10. The CDR3 is made up of 15 amino acids. DNA for the CDR3: TGTGCCAGCACGAGGGAGGGAAACCAATACAATGAGCAGTTCTTC. Protein: CASTREGNQYNEQFF.

The chain is built from TRBV27 and TRBJ1-1; D is unclear. Germline V lookup: CDR1 MNHEY, CDR2 SMNVEV (reference sequence). This CDR3 has 14 residues. V was pared by 1 base and J by 1 base, with 7 bases between. The CDR3 DNA reads as TGTGCCAGCAGTTTATTCTCGGGGAACACTGAAGCTTTCTTT. Protein product: CASSLFSGNTEAFF.

This clonotype was picked up a small number of times. This chain joins TRBV27 and TRBJ1-5, with 7 bases lining up with TRBD1. The CDR3 runs to 13 residues. Germline trimming cut 6 bases from V and 11 bases from J; bases unmatched to any gene: 10. The V gene's germline CDR1 is MNHEY and CDR2 SMNVEV (reference sequence). The DNA of the CDR3 is TGTGCCAGCAGCCCCTCCCAGGGGGTTGCCCAGCATTTT. As protein: CASSPSQGVAQHF.

J is TRBJ2-1 and V is TRBV29-1, with D perhaps TRBD2 (5 bases). The J call is doubtful: the DNA matches TRBJ2-7 better. The germline CDR1 and CDR2 sequences are SQVTM and ANQGSEA. The CDR3 totals 14 residues. CDR3 residues: CSVRAESSYNEQYF. In DNA form, the CDR3 reads TGCAGCGTTCGAGCGGAAAGCTCCTACAATGAGCAGTACTTC.

This chain joins TRBV5-1 and TRBJ1-2, with TRBD1 identical over 10 bases. CDR1 and CDR2 (germline): SGHRS, YFSETQ. Trimming at V came to 4 bases and at J to 4 bases, leaving 4 bases not matched to a gene. The CDR3 runs 14 residues. The CDR3 is CASSATGGVYGYTF. CDR3 DNA: TGCGCCAGCAGCGCGACAGGGGGCGTCTATGGCTACACCTTC. Supplemented by reference TRBV5-1 and TRBJ1-2, the full variable domain reads KAGVTQTPRYLIKTRGQQVTLSCSPISGHRSVSWYQQTPGQGLQFLFEYFSETQRNKGNFPGRFSGRQFSNSRSEMNVSTLELGDSALYLCASSATGGVYGYTFGSGTRLTVV.

The V call is TRBV9, the J call TRBJ2-1; 11 bases are shared with TRBD2. Unmatched junction bases numbered 9, after V lost 1 base and J lost 9 bases. The CDR3 extends over 16 amino acids. Germline-derived CDR1 and CDR2 are SGDLS and YYNGEE. DNA of the CDR3: TGTGCCAGCAGCGTAACCGGGACTAGCGGCCTTGGTGAGCAGTTCTTC. This translates into CASSVTGTSGLGEQFF.